This T cell receptor (beta chain) appears in the sequencing data of a study of blood T cell repertoires in COVID-19. Enrolled through a virtual design, the participants were between 18 and 89 years of age and came from about two dozen US areas. Losses at the gene ends were 9 bases for V and 4 bases for J; bases not matched to a gene: 15. Germline V gives CDR1 LNHDA, CDR2 SQIVND (reference sequence). This CDR3 region has 15 residues. Original data processing: It was from reference gene primer amplification that nucleated cell counts were estimated. Sequencing used immunoSEQ multiplex PCR; TCRdb keeps in-frame clones, though not all of them. D and trimming were read from the DNA, whereas the V and J calls and clone size are those reported in that table. The data contain around 500,000 clones, 88% of them singletons.

The receptor's source is a middle-aged woman who had recovered from COVID-19. V usage is TRBV19 and J usage is TRBJ2-7; 7 bases are a match to TRBD2. The specimen was PBMCs or T cells enriched from blood (not recorded which). The CDR3 spells CASGPSASGAYEQYF. Here the CDR3 DNA reads TGTGCCAGCGGCCCCTCGGCTAGCGGAGCTTACGAGCAGTACTTC.